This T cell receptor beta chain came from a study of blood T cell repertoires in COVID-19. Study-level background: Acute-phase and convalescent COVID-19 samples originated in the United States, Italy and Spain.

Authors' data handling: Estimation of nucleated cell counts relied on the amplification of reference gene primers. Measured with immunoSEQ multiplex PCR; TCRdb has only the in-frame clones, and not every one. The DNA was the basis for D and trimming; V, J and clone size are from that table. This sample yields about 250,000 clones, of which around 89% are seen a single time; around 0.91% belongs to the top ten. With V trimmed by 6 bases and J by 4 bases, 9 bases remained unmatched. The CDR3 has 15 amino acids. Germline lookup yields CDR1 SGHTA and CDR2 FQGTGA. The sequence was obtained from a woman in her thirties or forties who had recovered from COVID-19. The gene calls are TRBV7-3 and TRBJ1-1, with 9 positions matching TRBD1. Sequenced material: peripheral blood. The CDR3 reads CASSATGTGSTEAFF. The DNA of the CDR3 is TGTGCCAGCAGTGCCACCGGGACAGGGTCCACTGAAGCTTTCTTT.